This T cell receptor beta chain was sequenced during a study of blood T cell repertoires in COVID-19. In the study overall: Specimens from acute and convalescent COVID-19 originated in the United States, Italy and Spain. From T cells, B-cell-depleted T cells, or PBMCs came the material, which was cDNA or gDNA.

As processed by the authors: Amplification with reference gene primers provided the estimates of nucleated cell counts. Using immunoSEQ multiplex PCR, the repertoire was profiled, and TCRdb retains in-frame clones only, with some absent. V, J and clone size derive from that table, while D and trimming were established from the DNA sequence. The sample has approximately 220,000 clones; around 90% are singletons. V lost 7 bases and J lost 8, with 24 bases in between. Looked up from germline, CDR1 is SGDLS and CDR2 is YYNGEE. This CDR3 is built from 15 residues. Sequences were obtained from peripheral blood. The rearrangement links TRBV9 to TRBJ1-2; TRBD1 might be the D (5 bases). The TCR was taken from a man aged 55 to 70 with acute or convalescent COVID-19. CDR3 DNA: TGTGCCAGCCAGCGGGGGTCAGGGAGGATAGGGGGCTACACCTTC. Amino acid sequence: CASQRGSGRIGGYTF.